One and the same sample provided the 4 T cell receptor beta chains below, sequenced in a study of cytomegalovirus exposure and HLA in healthy donors. The PCR had 60 Vbeta and 13 Jbeta primers. Sequencing used immunoSEQ multiplex PCR; TCRdb keeps in-frame clones, though not all of them. The repertoire holds 100,000 or so clones, with 83% as singletons. Sequenced sample: PBMCs. The receptors come from a man younger than 30 in good health and CMV-seronegative.

CDR3 loop: CASSYEAYEQYF. CDR3 DNA: TGTGCCAGCAGTTACGAGGCCTACGAGCAGTACTTC. The V gene is TRBV6-6, the J gene TRBJ2-7, with D hard to call. The CDR3 totals 12 residues. Between the trimmed V and J ends, which lost 2 bases and 2 bases, there was a span of 4 bases. Germline V gene sequence: CDR1 MNHNY, CDR2 SVGAGI (reference sequence).

The rearrangement uses TRBV2 and TRBJ2-7; TRBD2 matches at 12 bases. Germline CDR1 is SNHLY and CDR2 is FYNNEI. The CDR3 is made up of 14 amino acids. Unmatched junction bases numbered 2, after V lost 4 bases and J lost 4 bases. The CDR3 region is CASSVTSGGYEQYF. The CDR3 nucleotides read TGTGCCAGCAGTGTGACTAGCGGGGGTTACGAGCAGTACTTC. The full variable domain, with the rest looked up from reference TRBV2 and TRBJ2-7, is EPEVTQTPSHQVTQMGQEVILRCVPISNHLYFYWYRQILGQKVEFLVSFYNNEISEKSEIFDDQFSVERPDGSNFTLKIRSTKLEDSAMYFCASSVTSGGYEQYFGPGTRLTVT.

The V gene is TRBV18, the J gene TRBJ1-2; possibly TRBD1 for D (5 bases). CDR1 KGHSH and CDR2 LQKENI come from the germline V gene. The CDR3 loop spans 13 amino acids. V was pared by 6 bases and J by 5 bases, with 13 bases between. Here the CDR3 DNA reads TGTGCCAGCTCTTCGGGGGAGGGGTATGGCTACACCTTC. Translation: CASSSGEGYGYTF.

The chain uses TRBV5-6 and TRBJ2-3; the match to TRBD2 covers 7 bases. Germline CDR1 SGHDT, CDR2 YYEEEE. The CDR3 has 16 residues. Germline trimming cut 7 bases from V and 6 bases from J; bases unmatched to any gene: 17. The CDR3 loop is CASQITGDFSGDTQYF. The CDR3, as DNA: TGTGCCAGCCAAATAACCGGGGATTTTAGCGGGGATACGCAGTATTTT.